Sequencing of this T cell receptor beta chain was carried out in a study of OX40 agonist ivuxolimab in advanced cancers. The J segment lost 0 bases and the V segment lost 6 bases, leaving 5 bases of the junction unmatched. CDR3 length: 15 residues. Germline V gene data show CDR1 as LNHDA and CDR2 as SQIVND (reference sequence). Exclusion of a patient followed from autoimmune disease history or systemic immunosuppression. Profiled with immunoSEQ multiplex PCR; TCRdb holds only in-frame clones, not every one. Of about 76,000 clones in the sample, roughly 86% are singletons; the top ten hold 2.5% to 3%.

This chain connects TRBV19 to TRBJ1-5; 7 nucleotides align to TRBD1. Sequences were derived from CD4+ or CD8+ T cells sorted from blood, sampled in a trial of the OX40 agonist ivuxolimab. The TCR comes from an adult with an advanced solid tumor such as melanoma, head and neck, liver or kidney cancer. The CDR3 nucleotides are TGTGCCAGTAGGGACAGGCCTTATAGCAATCAGCCCCAGCATTTT. Translation gives CASRDRPYSNQPQHF.